This TCR beta chain comes out of a study of CD8+CD57+ T cells in acquired aplastic anemia. Study details: Yields of DNA that came from sorted CD4+ and CD8+ cells averaged roughly 3.3 ug. General study points: It was found that roughly 31 CD8+ CDR3 sequences were shared between patients and controls.

Details on this clonotype: Its specificity is unknown. The junction and the germline gene differ at one end; a read error may be behind it.

Germline lookup yields CDR1 SNHLY and CDR2 FYNNEI. The CDR3 is 13 residues long. Investigators profiled TCR beta VDJ and CDR3 from genomic DNA template. TCRdb used MiXCR to reprocess the reads, holding one entry per CDR3 protein. The top ten clones hold 25% to 35% of a sample with about 110,000 distinct CDR3 sequences, about half of them seen once. The sequencing sample was made of sorted CD4+, CD8+, or CD8+CD57+ T cells (not recorded which) from PBMCs. This receptor was obtained from a human donor in good health, serving as a control. The chain employs TRBV2 and TRBJ2-5; D possibly corresponds to TRBD1 (6 bases). The CDR3 region has the DNA TGTGCCACCAGTCAGGGGTCCCAAGAGACCCAGTACTTC. This gives the protein CATSQGSQETQYF.